The source of this T cell receptor (beta chain) is a study of Graves' ophthalmopathy and Graves' hyperthyroidism. The V end was cut by 4 bases, the J end by 2 bases, with 14 bases between. This CDR3 contains 15 residues. Germline values: CDR1 MNHNS, CDR2 SASEGT. The authors amplified TCR beta CDR3 regions, and they did so from RNA transcripts for repertoire sequencing. Second-round multiplex PCR followed a first-round RT-PCR using HTBI primers. TCRdb used MiXCR to reprocess the multiplex PCR reads, holding one entry per CDR3 protein. The sample has about 390,000 distinct CDR3 sequences; over 15% are singletons. Ten or more counts support this clonotype.

The TCR was taken from a young woman with stable Graves' hyperthyroidism. The chain employs TRBV6-1 and TRBJ1-1; D is possibly TRBD1 (5 bases). Sequencing was done on a sample of peripheral blood. Written as DNA, the CDR3 is TGTGCCAGCAGTGCTCGGGACGGGGGAAACACTGAAGCTTTCTTT. It is translated as CASSARDGGNTEAFF.